The 19 T cell receptor beta chains reported below all come from one sample, sequenced in a study of T cells in localized non-small cell lung cancer. The repertoire was sequenced with immunoSEQ multiplex PCR; TCRdb's copy has only in-frame clones and lacks some. The data hold under 3,000 clones, with about 25% observed a single time. The sequencing here drew on lung tumor tissue, taken before any cancer treatment. The receptors here all came from a man between 18 and 55 years old with stage I lung adenocarcinoma.

This clone has only a few counts. The chain is built from TRBV6-8 and TRBJ1-3; D is unresolved. The CDR3 covers 14 residues. V lost 2 bases to trimming and J lost 7 bases, with 12 bases between them. Germline V gene sequence: CDR1 MNHGY, CDR2 SAAAGT. This CDR3 is CASSYGFSANTIYF. CDR3 DNA: TGTGCCAGCAGTTACGGTTTCTCTGCCAACACCATATATTTT.

The J gene is TRBJ1-1, the V gene TRBV30, with 9 nucleotides matching TRBD1. Germline values: CDR1 GTSNPN, CDR2 SVGIG (reference sequence). V lost 4 bases, J lost 11 bases, and 8 bases stayed unmatched. This CDR3 is built from 12 residues. Written as DNA, the CDR3 is TGTGCCTGGAACTCTCGGACAGGGGTGGCTTTCTTT. It encodes CAWNSRTGVAFF. The complete variable domain, with remaining parts taken from reference TRBV30 and TRBJ1-1, reads SQTIHQWPATLVQPVGSPLSLECTVEGTSNPNLYWYRQAAGRGLQLLFYSVGIGQISSEVPQNLSASRPQDRQFILSSKKLLLSDSGFYLCAWNSRTGVAFFGQGTRLTVV.

There are a few counts of this clone. This chain joins TRBV19 and TRBJ2-1; 11 bases line up with TRBD2. After removal of 5 bases from V and 1 base from J, the junction contained 4 bases not matched to a gene. Germline V gene lookup returns CDR1 LNHDA and CDR2 SQIVND (reference sequence). The length of the CDR3 is 16 residues. The CDR3 is CASSSSSGGSYNEQFF. DNA of the CDR3: TGTGCCAGTAGTTCTTCTAGCGGGGGGTCCTACAATGAGCAGTTCTTC.

This clone is large in the sample. V gene TRBV6-8 combines with J gene TRBJ1-4; TRBD1 is a possible D gene (6 bases). This CDR3 region has 12 residues. Trimming took 6 bases from V and 8 from J, leaving 10 bases between them. Germline lookup yields CDR1 MNHGY and CDR2 SAAAGT. The CDR3 loop is CASSGTREKLFF. CDR3 in DNA: TGTGCCAGCAGCGGGACACGAGAAAAACTGTTTTTT.

This chain links TRBV11-3 with TRBJ1-2; D possibly corresponds to TRBD1 (6 bases). Deletions cut 6 bases from V and 7 bases from J, with 18 bases between. The length of the CDR3 is 14 residues. Germline V gene data show CDR1 as SGHNT and CDR2 as YENEEA. CDR3 in DNA: TGTGCCAGCAGTCCAGACGGGGGGCGCCTTGGCTACACCTTC. This translates into CASSPDGGRLGYTF.

The chain employs TRBV6-1 and TRBJ1-4; D is undetermined. Trimming left V 1 base short and J 0 bases short, with 3 bases between. The CDR3 length is 14 residues. Germline V gene sequence: CDR1 MNHNS, CDR2 SASEGT. Here the CDR3 DNA reads TGTGCCAGCAGTGAAGGCTCAACTAATGAAAAACTGTTTTTT. This gives the protein CASSEGSTNEKLFF.

This clone is judged medium-sized. Other nucleotide sequences in the sample specify the same CDR3. V is TRBV28 and J is TRBJ1-2; D not certain. CDR1 and CDR2 (germline): MDHEN, SYDVKM. There are 12 residues in the CDR3. V gave up 2 bases and J gave up 1 base, with 2 bases separating them. The CDR3 DNA is TGTGCCAGCAGTTTAAATAACTATGGCTACACCTTC. This codes for CASSLNNYGYTF.

Judged by abundance, this clone is large. The V gene is TRBV28, the J gene TRBJ1-2; TRBD1 matches 9 bases. With V trimmed by 2 bases and J by 6 bases, 1 base remained unmatched. Germline CDR1 and CDR2: MDHEN and SYDVKM. This CDR3 contains 13 residues. This CDR3 reads CASSLGTGNGYTF. For the CDR3, the DNA is TGTGCCAGCAGTTTAGGGACAGGGAATGGCTACACCTTC.

The chain's CDR3 is CASSPKGLSYNSPLHF. DNA for the CDR3: TGCGCCAGCAGCCCTAAAGGCCTCTCCTATAATTCACCCCTCCACTTT. The chain has TRBV5-1 and TRBJ1-6; unclear D gene. This CDR3 has 16 residues. Germline assignment: CDR1 SGHRS and CDR2 YFSETQ. Trimming left V 4 bases short and J 0 bases short, with 11 bases between.

This clone counts as medium-sized. The chain recombines TRBV6-8 with TRBJ2-7; a possible D gene is TRBD2 (5 bases). V shed 10 bases and J shed 6 bases, with 22 bases lying between them. The germline V gene encodes CDR1 MNHGY and CDR2 SAAAGT. The CDR3 runs 14 residues. Here the CDR3 DNA reads TGTGCCATCAGCCCCGCCGTACAAGCGGCCGAGCAGTACTTC. This sequence encodes CAISPAVQAAEQYF.

This chain uses TRBV6-8 with TRBJ2-3, with 10 bases matching TRBD1. Germline-derived CDR1 and CDR2 are MNHGY and SAAAGT. CDR3 length equals 14 residues. J was trimmed by 1 base and V by 5 bases; bases with no gene match: 0. The CDR3 is CASSGTGGTDTQYF. CDR3 nucleotide sequence: TGTGCCAGCAGTGGGACAGGGGGCACAGATACGCAGTATTTT.

This clone came up a few times. The chain's CDR3 is CASSLPTGTGNTIYF. The CDR3, as DNA: TGTGCCAGCAGTTTACCCACAGGGACCGGAAACACCATATATTTT. This chain connects TRBV28 to TRBJ1-3; maybe TRBD1 (6 bases). V lost 2 bases to trimming and J lost 4 bases, with 12 bases between them. The germline V gene encodes CDR1 MDHEN and CDR2 SYDVKM. This CDR3 is built from 15 residues.

The chain links TRBV6-8 to TRBJ2-7; 12 bases line up with TRBD1. The junction had 6 bases not matched to a gene; V was cut back by 7 bases and J by 5 bases. CDR1 and CDR2 from the germline V gene are MNHGY and SAAAGT. The CDR3 is 14 amino acids. The CDR3 loop reads CASMRDRGRDEQYF. The CDR3 nucleotides are TGTGCCAGCATGCGGGACAGGGGGCGCGACGAGCAGTACTTC.

This clone occurred a few times. The chain combines TRBV7-2 with TRBJ1-1; D unresolved. Trimming pared 1 base from V and 4 bases from J, leaving 7 bases between. Germline CDR1 is SGHTA and CDR2 is FQGNSA. This CDR3 is built from 13 residues. The CDR3 DNA is TGTGCCAGCAGCTTAGGGGTTAGCACTGAAGCTTTCTTT. It is translated as CASSLGVSTEAFF.

In its sample, this clone is large. J is TRBJ2-5 and V is TRBV19; D might be TRBD2 (6 bases). The germline CDR1 and CDR2 sequences are LNHDA and SQIVND (reference sequence). CDR3 length equals 15 residues. V was pared by 6 bases and J by 1 base, with 15 bases between. CDR3 residues: CASSLLAGFQETQYF. In nucleotides, the CDR3 is TGTGCCAGTAGCTTACTAGCAGGATTCCAAGAGACCCAGTACTTC.

The rearrangement uses TRBV30 and TRBJ1-2; the D is unclear. This CDR3 comprises 11 residues. Germline CDR1 reads GTSNPN; CDR2 reads SVGIG (reference sequence). The V gene lost 0 bases and the J gene lost 5 bases, with 4 bases spanning the gap. The CDR3 bases are TGTGCCTGGAGTGTCCGTTATGGCTACACCTTC. This sequence encodes CAWSVRYGYTF.

This clone was recorded a few times. The CDR3 here is CSVDTSRSTGEANYGYTF. The CDR3 nucleotides are TGCAGCGTTGACACGTCGAGATCGACAGGGGAAGCTAACTATGGCTACACCTTC. The genes are TRBV29-1 and TRBJ1-2, with 8 nucleotides matching TRBD1. The CDR3 is 18 residues long. Unmatched junction bases numbered 15, after V lost 3 bases and J lost 0 bases. CDR1 is SQVTM and CDR2 is ANQGSEA in the germline V gene.

This clone showed up just once. This chain links TRBV18 with TRBJ1-2; 9 bases map to TRBD1. The CDR3 loop spans 14 amino acids. Per the germline V gene, CDR1 is KGHSH and CDR2 is LQKENI. V trimming: 3 bases; J trimming: 7 bases; junction bases outside the gene matches: 6. CDR3: CASSPSGQGGGYTF. In DNA, the CDR3 is TGTGCCAGCTCACCGTCGGGACAGGGCGGTGGCTACACCTTC.

The rearrangement links TRBV9 to TRBJ1-5, with 7 bases aligning to TRBD1. The CDR3 has 15 residues. Germline CDR1 SGDLS, CDR2 YYNGEE. V was pared by 5 bases and J by 4 bases, with 9 bases of the junction left unmatched. The chain's CDR3 is CASSSTGSRNQPQHF. CDR3 sequence (DNA): TGTGCCAGCAGTTCGACAGGGAGTCGAAATCAGCCCCAGCATTTT.